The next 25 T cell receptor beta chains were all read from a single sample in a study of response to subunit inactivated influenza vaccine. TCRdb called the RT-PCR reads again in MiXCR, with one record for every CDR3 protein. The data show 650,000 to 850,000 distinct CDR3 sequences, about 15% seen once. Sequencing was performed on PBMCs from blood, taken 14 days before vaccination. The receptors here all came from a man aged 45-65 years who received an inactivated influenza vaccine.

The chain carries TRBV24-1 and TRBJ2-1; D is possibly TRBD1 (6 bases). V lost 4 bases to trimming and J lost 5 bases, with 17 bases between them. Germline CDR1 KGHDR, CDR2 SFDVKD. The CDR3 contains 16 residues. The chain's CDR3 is CATSDATGSPDNEQFF. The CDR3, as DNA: TGTGCCACCAGTGACGCTACAGGGTCCCCAGACAATGAGCAGTTCTTC.

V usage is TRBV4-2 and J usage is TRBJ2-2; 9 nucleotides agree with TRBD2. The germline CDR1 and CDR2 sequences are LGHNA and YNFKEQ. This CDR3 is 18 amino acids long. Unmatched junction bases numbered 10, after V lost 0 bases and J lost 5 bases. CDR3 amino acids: CASSQDFAGGPGTGELFF. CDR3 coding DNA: TGTGCCAGCAGCCAAGATTTTGCGGGAGGGCCGGGAACCGGGGAGCTGTTTTTT.

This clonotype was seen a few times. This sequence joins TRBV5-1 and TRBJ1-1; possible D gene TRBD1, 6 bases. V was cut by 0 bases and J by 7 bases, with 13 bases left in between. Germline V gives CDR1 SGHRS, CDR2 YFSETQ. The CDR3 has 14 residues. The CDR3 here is CASSLVGAGDEAFF. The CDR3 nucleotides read TGCGCCAGCAGCTTGGTGGGGGCAGGGGATGAAGCTTTCTTT.

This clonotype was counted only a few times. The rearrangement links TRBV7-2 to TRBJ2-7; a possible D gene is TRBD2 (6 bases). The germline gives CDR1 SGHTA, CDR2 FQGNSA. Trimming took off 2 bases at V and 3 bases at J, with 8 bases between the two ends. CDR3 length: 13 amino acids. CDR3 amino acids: CASSLWRGYEQYF. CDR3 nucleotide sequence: TGTGCCAGCAGCTTATGGCGGGGCTACGAGCAGTACTTC.

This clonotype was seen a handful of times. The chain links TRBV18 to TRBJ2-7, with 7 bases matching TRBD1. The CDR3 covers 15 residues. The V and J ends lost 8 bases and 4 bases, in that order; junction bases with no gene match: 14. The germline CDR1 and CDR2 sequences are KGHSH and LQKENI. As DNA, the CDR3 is TGTGCCAGCCGAAAAACGACAGGGAGCCGTTACGAGCAGTACTTC. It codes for CASRKTTGSRYEQYF.

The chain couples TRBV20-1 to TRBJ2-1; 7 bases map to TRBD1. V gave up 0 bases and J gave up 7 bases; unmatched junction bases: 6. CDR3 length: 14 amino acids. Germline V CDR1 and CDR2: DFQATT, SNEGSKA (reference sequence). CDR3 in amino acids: CSARDLARGNEQFF. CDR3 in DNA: TGCAGTGCTAGAGATCTGGCCAGGGGGAATGAGCAGTTCTTC.

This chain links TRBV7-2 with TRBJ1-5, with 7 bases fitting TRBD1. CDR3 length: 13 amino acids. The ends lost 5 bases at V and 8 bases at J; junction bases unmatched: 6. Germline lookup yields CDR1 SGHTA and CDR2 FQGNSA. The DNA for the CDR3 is TGTGCCAGCAGCCAGGGGGGACACGAGCCCCAGCATTTT. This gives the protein CASSQGGHEPQHF.

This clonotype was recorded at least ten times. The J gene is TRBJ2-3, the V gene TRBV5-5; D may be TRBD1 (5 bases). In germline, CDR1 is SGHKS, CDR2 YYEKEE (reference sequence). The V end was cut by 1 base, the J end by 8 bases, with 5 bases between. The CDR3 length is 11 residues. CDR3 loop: CASSLQGTQYF. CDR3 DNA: TGTGCCAGCAGCTTGCAGGGTACGCAGTATTTT.

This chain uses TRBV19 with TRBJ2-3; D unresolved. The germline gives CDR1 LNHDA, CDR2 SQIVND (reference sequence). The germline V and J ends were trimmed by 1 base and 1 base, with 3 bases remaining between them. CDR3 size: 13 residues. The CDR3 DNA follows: TGTGCCAGTAGTATAGGGGGCACAGATACGCAGTATTTT. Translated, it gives CASSIGGTDTQYF.

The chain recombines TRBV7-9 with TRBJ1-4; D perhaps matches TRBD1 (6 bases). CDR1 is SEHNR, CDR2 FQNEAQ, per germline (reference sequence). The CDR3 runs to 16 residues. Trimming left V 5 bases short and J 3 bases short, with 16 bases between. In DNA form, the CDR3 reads TGTGCCAGCAGCCCTAAGTACAGGGTTGCTAATGAAAAACTGTTTTTT. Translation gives CASSPKYRVANEKLFF.

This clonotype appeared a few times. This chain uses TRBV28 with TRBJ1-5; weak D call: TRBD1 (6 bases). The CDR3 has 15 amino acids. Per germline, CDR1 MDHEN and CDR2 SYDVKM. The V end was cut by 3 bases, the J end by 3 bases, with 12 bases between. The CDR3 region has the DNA TGTGCCAGCAGTTTCGGGGGGCACCCCAATCAGCCCCAGCATTTT. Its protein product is CASSFGGHPNQPQHF.

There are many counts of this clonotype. The CDR3 region is CASSQGGRNTEAFF. CDR3 DNA sequence: TGCGCCAGCTCCCAAGGAGGGAGGAACACTGAAGCTTTCTTT. This chain connects TRBV23-1 to TRBJ1-1; D ambiguous. TRBV23-1 is given ORF status, its function remaining uncertain. With 8 bases removed from V and 1 base from J, the gap between germline ends came to 14 bases. CDR3 length: 14 amino acids.

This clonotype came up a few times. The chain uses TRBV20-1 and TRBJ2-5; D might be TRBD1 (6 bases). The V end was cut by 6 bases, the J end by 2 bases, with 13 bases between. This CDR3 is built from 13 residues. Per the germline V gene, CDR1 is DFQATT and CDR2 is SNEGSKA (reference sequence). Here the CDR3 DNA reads TGCAGTGCGACGGAAGGGGGTCAAGAGACCCAGTACTTC. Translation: CSATEGGQETQYF.

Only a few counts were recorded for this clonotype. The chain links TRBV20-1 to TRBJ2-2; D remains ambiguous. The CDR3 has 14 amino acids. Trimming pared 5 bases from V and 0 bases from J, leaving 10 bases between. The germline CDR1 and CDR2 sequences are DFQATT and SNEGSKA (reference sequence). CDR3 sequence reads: CSALDTANTGELFF. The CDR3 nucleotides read TGCAGTGCTTTAGACACAGCGAACACCGGGGAGCTGTTTTTT.

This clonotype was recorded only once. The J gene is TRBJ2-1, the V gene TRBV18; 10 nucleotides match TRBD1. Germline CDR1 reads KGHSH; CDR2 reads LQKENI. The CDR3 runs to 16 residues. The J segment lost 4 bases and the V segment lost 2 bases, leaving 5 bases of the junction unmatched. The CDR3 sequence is CASSPSDRGPYNEQFF. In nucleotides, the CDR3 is TGTGCCAGCTCACCATCCGACAGGGGGCCTTACAATGAGCAGTTCTTC. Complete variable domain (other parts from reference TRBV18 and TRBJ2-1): NAGVMQNPRHLVRRRGQEARLRCSPMKGHSHVYWYRQLPEEGLKFMVYLQKENIIDESGMPKERFSAEFPKEGPSILRIQQVVRGDSAAYFCASSPSDRGPYNEQFFGPGTRLTVL.

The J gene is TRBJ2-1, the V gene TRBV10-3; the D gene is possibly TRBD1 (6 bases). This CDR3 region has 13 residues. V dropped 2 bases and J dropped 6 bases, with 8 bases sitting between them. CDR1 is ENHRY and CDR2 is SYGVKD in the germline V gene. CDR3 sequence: CAISEGQLNEQFF. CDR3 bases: TGTGCCATCAGTGAGGGACAGCTCAATGAGCAGTTCTTC.

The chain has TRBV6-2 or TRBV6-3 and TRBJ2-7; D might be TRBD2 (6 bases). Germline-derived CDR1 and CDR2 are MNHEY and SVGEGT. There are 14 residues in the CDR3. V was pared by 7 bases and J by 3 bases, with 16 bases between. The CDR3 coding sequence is TGTGCCAGCACCCAAAGGGACTCGAACTACGAGCAGTACTTC. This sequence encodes CASTQRDSNYEQYF.

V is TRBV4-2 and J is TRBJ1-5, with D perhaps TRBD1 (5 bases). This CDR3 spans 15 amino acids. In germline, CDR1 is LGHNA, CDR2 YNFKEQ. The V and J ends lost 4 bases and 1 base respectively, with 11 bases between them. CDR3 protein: CASSPGRESNQPQHF. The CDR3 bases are TGTGCCAGCAGCCCCGGCAGGGAAAGCAATCAGCCCCAGCATTTT.

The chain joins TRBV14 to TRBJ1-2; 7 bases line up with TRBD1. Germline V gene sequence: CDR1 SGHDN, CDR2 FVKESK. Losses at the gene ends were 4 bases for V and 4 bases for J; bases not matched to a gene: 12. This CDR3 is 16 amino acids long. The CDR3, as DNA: TGTGCCAGCAGCCTCGGCGGTCGACAGGGCCTCTATGGCTACACCTTC. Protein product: CASSLGGRQGLYGYTF.

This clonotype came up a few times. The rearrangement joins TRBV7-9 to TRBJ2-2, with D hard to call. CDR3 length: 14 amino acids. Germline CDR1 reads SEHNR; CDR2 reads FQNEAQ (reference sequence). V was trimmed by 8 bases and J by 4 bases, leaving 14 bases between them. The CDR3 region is CASSSPGVTGELFF. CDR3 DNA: TGTGCCAGCTCGTCTCCGGGTGTCACCGGGGAGCTGTTTTTT.

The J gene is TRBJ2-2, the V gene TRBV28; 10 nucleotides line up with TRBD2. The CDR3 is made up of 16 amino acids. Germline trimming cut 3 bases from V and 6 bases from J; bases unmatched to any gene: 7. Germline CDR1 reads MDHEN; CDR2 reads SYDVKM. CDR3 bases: TGTGCCAGCAGTTTTCGAAGCGGGAGGGCCCCCGGGGAGCTGTTTTTT. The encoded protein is CASSFRSGRAPGELFF.

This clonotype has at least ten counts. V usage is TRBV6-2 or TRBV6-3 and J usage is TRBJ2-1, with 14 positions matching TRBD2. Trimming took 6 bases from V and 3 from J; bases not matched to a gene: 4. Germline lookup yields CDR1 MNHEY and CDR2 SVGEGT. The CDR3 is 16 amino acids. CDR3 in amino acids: CASRGLAGDHYNEQFF. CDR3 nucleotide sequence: TGTGCCAGCAGGGGACTAGCGGGGGATCACTACAATGAGCAGTTCTTC.

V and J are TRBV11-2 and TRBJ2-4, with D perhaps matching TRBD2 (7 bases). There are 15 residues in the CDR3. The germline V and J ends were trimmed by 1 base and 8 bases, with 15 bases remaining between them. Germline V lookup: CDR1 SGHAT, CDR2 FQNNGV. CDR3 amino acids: CASSLARRGGDIQYF. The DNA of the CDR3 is TGTGCCAGCAGCTTAGCCAGGAGAGGGGGGGACATTCAGTACTTC.

The DNA for the CDR3 is TGTGCCATCAGTGCGGGAGACGTACGGGGCGAGCAGTACTTC. Encoded protein: CAISAGDVRGEQYF. V usage is TRBV10-3 and J usage is TRBJ2-7, with a weak D call TRBD2 (6 bases). Germline V lookup: CDR1 ENHRY, CDR2 SYGVKD. The germline V and J ends were trimmed by 4 bases and 6 bases, with 16 bases remaining between them. The CDR3 contains 14 residues.

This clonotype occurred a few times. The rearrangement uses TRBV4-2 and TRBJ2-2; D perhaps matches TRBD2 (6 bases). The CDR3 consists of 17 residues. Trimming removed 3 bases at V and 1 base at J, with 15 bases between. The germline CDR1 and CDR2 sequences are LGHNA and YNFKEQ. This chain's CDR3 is CASSHGGGHLNTGELFF. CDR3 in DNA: TGTGCCAGCAGCCACGGGGGAGGCCACCTGAACACCGGGGAGCTGTTTTTT.